This record covers a single TCR beta chain. This specimen comes from a study of CD8+ T cells in alopecia areata. The sorting of PBMCs gave CD4+ and CD8+ T cells. Extraction of RNA preceded its reverse transcription into cDNA, which served as the sequencing template. TCRdb's table, derived via immunoSEQ multiplex PCR, lists solely in-frame clones and lacks some. The sample lists about 180,000 clones; 63% were seen once. This specimen was CD4+ T cells sorted from blood, taken at week 0. This TCR was sampled from a human donor with alopecia areata.

For the CDR3, the DNA is TGCAGCGTTATTTGGGGTTACGAGCAGTACTTC. This codes for CSVIWGYEQYF. This chain joins TRBV29-1 and TRBJ2-7; D is undetermined. Germline CDR1 is SQVTM and CDR2 is ANQGSEA. Trimming removed 5 bases at V and 4 bases at J, with 9 bases between. The CDR3 has 11 residues.